The next 25 T cell receptor beta chains were all read from a single sample in a study of cytomegalovirus exposure and HLA in healthy donors. The PCR was carried out with 60 Vbeta primers and 13 Jbeta primers. The data were produced by immunoSEQ multiplex PCR, yet TCRdb's version contains in-frame clones alone and is incomplete. This table holds roughly 140,000 clones, approximately 70% found once. Sequenced: PBMCs. The receptors derive from a human donor in good health.

This clone was picked up a small number of times. This chain joins TRBV4-1 and TRBJ1-2; D uncertain. Trimming shortened V by 1 base and J by 6 bases, and 12 bases separated the two germline ends. Germline CDR1 MGHRA, CDR2 YSYEKL. The CDR3 covers 14 residues. CDR3 region: CASSQVSHVDGYTF. The CDR3 DNA is TGCGCCAGCAGCCAAGTGTCACACGTCGATGGCTACACCTTC.

This chain links TRBV7-3 with TRBJ2-3; maybe TRBD2 (5 bases). The CDR3 is made up of 14 amino acids. Germline-derived CDR1 and CDR2 are SGHTA and FQGTGA. The V and J ends lost 6 bases and 3 bases respectively, with 13 bases between them. CDR3 nucleotide sequence: TGTGCCAGCAGTACCGGACTGATTACAGATACGCAGTATTTT. Amino acids: CASSTGLITDTQYF.

The genes are TRBV5-1 and TRBJ2-3; 10 positions agree with TRBD2. In germline, CDR1 is SGHRS, CDR2 YFSETQ. V was clipped by 3 bases and J by 3 bases; unmatched bases: 7. This CDR3 region has 16 residues. The CDR3 protein is CASSSTASGGTDTQYF. As DNA, the CDR3 is TGCGCCAGCAGCTCGACAGCTAGCGGGGGAACAGATACGCAGTATTTT.

About this clone itself: Other nucleotide sequences in the sample specify the same CDR3. This sequence joins TRBV19 and TRBJ1-2; no firm D call. The CDR3 length is 13 residues. V was pared by 3 bases and J by 4 bases, with 9 bases between. CDR1 is LNHDA, CDR2 SQIVND, per germline (reference sequence). CDR3 in amino acids: CASSIGQPYGYTF. In DNA, the CDR3 is TGTGCCAGTAGTATTGGGCAGCCCTATGGCTACACCTTC.

The rearrangement uses TRBV5-1 and TRBJ2-1; D perhaps matches TRBD1 (6 bases). Germline V gives CDR1 SGHRS, CDR2 YFSETQ. V was pared by 1 base and J by 7 bases, with 9 bases between. The CDR3 runs to 13 residues. Here the CDR3 DNA reads TGCGCCAGCAGCTTGAGTCAGGGGAATGAGCAGTTCTTC. Translating gives CASSLSQGNEQFF.

This clone showed up just once. The chain links TRBV30 to TRBJ2-5, with D tentatively TRBD1 (6 bases). The CDR3 covers 14 residues. Germline values: CDR1 GTSNPN, CDR2 SVGIG (reference sequence). With 2 bases removed from V and 4 bases from J, the gap between germline ends came to 14 bases. CDR3 sequence (DNA): TGTGCCTGGAGTTCCAGGCTCAGGGGAGAGACCCAGTACTTC. Translated: CAWSSRLRGETQYF. Drawing the rest from reference TRBV30 and TRBJ2-5, the complete variable domain is SQTIHQWPATLVQPVGSPLSLECTVEGTSNPNLYWYRQAAGRGLQLLFYSVGIGQISSEVPQNLSASRPQDRQFILSSKKLLLSDSGFYLCAWSSRLRGETQYFGPGTRLLVL.

V is TRBV6-4 and J is TRBJ2-3, with D perhaps TRBD2 (6 bases). The CDR3 contains 15 residues. Germline V lookup: CDR1 MRHNA, CDR2 SNTAGT. Deletions cut 2 bases from V and 1 base from J, with 10 bases between. The CDR3 sequence: CASSDAGLGTDTQYF. The CDR3 bases are TGTGCCAGCAGTGACGCGGGGCTTGGCACAGATACGCAGTATTTT.

This clone came up once. V gene TRBV2 combines with J gene TRBJ2-1; 14 nucleotides align to TRBD2. Germline V gives CDR1 SNHLY, CDR2 FYNNEI. J lost 7 bases, V lost 5 bases, and 10 bases had no gene match. This CDR3 has 17 residues. The CDR3 sequence: CASSRVRGTSGRNEQFF. CDR3 coding DNA: TGTGCCAGCAGTCGAGTCCGCGGGACTAGCGGGAGAAATGAGCAGTTCTTC.

The chain links TRBV28 to TRBJ2-7, with D perhaps TRBD1 (6 bases). Germline CDR1 MDHEN, CDR2 SYDVKM. V lost 6 bases and J lost 4, with 19 bases in between. The CDR3 contains 15 residues. CDR3 protein: CASRVRDTGSYEQYF. CDR3 bases: TGTGCCAGCAGGGTCCGGGACACAGGTTCATACGAGCAGTACTTC.

This clone was detected only a few times. This chain links TRBV5-4 with TRBJ2-7; 7 nucleotides match TRBD2. The CDR3 has 14 amino acids. The germline V gene encodes CDR1 SGHNT and CDR2 YYREEE (reference sequence). After removal of 4 bases from V and 2 bases from J, the junction contained 6 bases not matched to a gene. The chain's CDR3 is CASSPGLSTYEQYF. The CDR3 DNA reads as TGTGCCAGCAGCCCGGGACTATCGACCTACGAGCAGTACTTC.

This clone occurred a few times. V is TRBV5-4 and J is TRBJ2-5; 8 bases agree with TRBD1. V dropped 4 bases and J dropped 6; count of bases not matched to a gene: 11. From germline, CDR1 is SGHNT and CDR2 YYREEE (reference sequence). CDR3 size: 15 residues. The CDR3 nucleotides are TGTGCCAGCAGCCTCCTACAGGGGGAGGTGAAGACCCAGTACTTC. Encoded protein: CASSLLQGEVKTQYF. Complete variable domain (other parts from reference TRBV5-4 and TRBJ2-5): ETGVTQSPTHLIKTRGQQVTLRCSSQSGHNTVSWYQQALGQGPQFIFQYYREEENGRGNFPPRFSGLQFPNYSSELNVNALELDDSALYLCASSLLQGEVKTQYFGPGTRLLVL.

The chain links TRBV6-1 to TRBJ2-1; 7 bases match TRBD2. Germline V gene lookup returns CDR1 MNHNS and CDR2 SASEGT. The CDR3 is 13 amino acids. V lost 5 bases and J lost 6; bases outside the gene matches: 4. The CDR3 sequence: CASSRLAGNEQFF. In DNA form, the CDR3 reads TGTGCCAGCAGTCGACTAGCTGGCAATGAGCAGTTCTTC.

The J gene is TRBJ1-1, the V gene TRBV6-5, with 7 bases that match TRBD1. CDR1 is MNHEY and CDR2 is SVGAGI in the germline V gene. The CDR3 runs to 11 residues. V lost 6 bases, J lost 10 bases, and 5 bases stayed unmatched. CDR3 DNA sequence: TGTGCCAGCAGCTCGTACAGGGGAGCTTTCTTT. This gives the protein CASSSYRGAFF.

This clone was seen only a few times. This sequence joins TRBV15 and TRBJ2-1; 7 nucleotides match TRBD1. V shed 0 bases and J 1 base; nucleotides not matched to a gene: 12. The germline CDR1 and CDR2 sequences are LNHNV and YYDKDF (reference sequence). The CDR3 spans 19 residues. Written as DNA, the CDR3 is TGTGCCACCAGCAGAGATTCGCAGGGACAGTCCTCATCCTACAATGAGCAGTTCTTC. It is translated as CATSRDSQGQSSSYNEQFF.

The chain uses TRBV25-1 and TRBJ1-2; 7 bases map to TRBD1. Germline-derived CDR1 and CDR2 are MGHDK and SYGVNS. Germline trimming cut 4 bases from V and 4 bases from J; bases unmatched to any gene: 3. The length of the CDR3 is 13 residues. Here the CDR3 DNA reads TGTGCCAGCAGTGCAACAGGGGTCTATGGCTACACCTTC. Amino acids: CASSATGVYGYTF.

The chain uses TRBV7-2 and TRBJ2-7, with a weak D call TRBD1 (5 bases). The CDR3 length is 14 residues. The V gene lost 4 bases and the J gene lost 3 bases, with 13 bases spanning the gap. Looked up from germline, CDR1 is SGHTA and CDR2 is FQGNSA. CDR3 protein: CASSYSGAYYEQYF. The DNA of the CDR3 is TGTGCCAGCAGCTACAGTGGGGCCTACTACGAGCAGTACTTC. Full variable domain (rest looked up from reference TRBV7-2 and TRBJ2-7): GAGVSQSPSNKVTEKGKDVELRCDPISGHTALYWYRQSLGQGLEFLIYFQGNSAPDKSGLPSDRFSAERTGGSVSTLTIQRTQQEDSAVYLCASSYSGAYYEQYFGPGTRLTVT.

The chain recombines TRBV4-1 with TRBJ2-7, with D unclear. This CDR3 spans 15 amino acids. Trimming cost V 0 bases and J 0 bases, with 9 bases left between them. CDR1 MGHRA and CDR2 YSYEKL come from the germline V gene. CDR3 sequence reads: CASSQESRTSYEQYF. The CDR3 DNA follows: TGCGCCAGCAGCCAAGAGTCCAGAACCTCCTACGAGCAGTACTTC.

The gene calls are TRBV4-1 and TRBJ2-5; weak D call: TRBD1 (6 bases). CDR1 is MGHRA and CDR2 is YSYEKL in the germline V gene. V lost 5 bases to trimming and J lost 2 bases, with 15 bases between them. The CDR3 totals 15 residues. This CDR3 reads CASSSPPGQQETQYF. DNA of the CDR3: TGCGCCAGCAGCTCTCCCCCGGGACAACAAGAGACCCAGTACTTC.

V and J are TRBV29-1 and TRBJ2-2, with a possible D match to TRBD1 (5 bases). CDR1 SQVTM and CDR2 ANQGSEA come from the germline V gene. Trimming took 6 bases from V and 0 from J, leaving 11 bases between them. The CDR3 is 14 amino acids. The CDR3 here is CSVPQGANTGELFF. CDR3 nucleotides: TGCAGCGTGCCTCAGGGCGCGAACACCGGGGAGCTGTTTTTT.

The V gene is TRBV5-1, the J gene TRBJ2-3, with TRBD1 as a possible D gene (5 bases). V was shortened by 0 bases and J by 2 bases, with 10 bases between the two germline ends. This CDR3 comprises 15 residues. The germline gives CDR1 SGHRS, CDR2 YFSETQ. CDR3 bases: TGCGCCAGCAGCTTGGGGCTAGGGGACACAGATACGCAGTATTTT. The encoded protein is CASSLGLGDTDTQYF.

V gene TRBV30 combines with J gene TRBJ1-2; 7 bases fit TRBD1. V trimming: 4 bases; J trimming: 4 bases; junction bases outside the gene matches: 6. Looked up from germline, CDR1 is GTSNPN and CDR2 is SVGIG (reference sequence). The CDR3 sequence is 13 residues long. This chain's CDR3 is CAWNQGGIYGYTF. Written as DNA, the CDR3 is TGTGCCTGGAATCAGGGGGGAATCTATGGCTACACCTTC.

The V and J genes are TRBV11-2 and TRBJ1-3; no firm D call. Trimming left V 10 bases short and J 2 bases short, with 6 bases between. CDR1 and CDR2 from the germline V gene are SGHAT and FQNNGV. This CDR3 has 11 residues. CDR3: CAIPAGNTIYF. The DNA for the CDR3 is TGTGCCATCCCAGCTGGAAACACCATATATTTT.

The genes are TRBV5-5 and TRBJ2-5; 8 bases are shared with TRBD1. After removal of 0 bases from V and 5 bases from J, the junction contained 9 bases not matched to a gene. The length of the CDR3 is 16 residues. Germline V gives CDR1 SGHKS, CDR2 YYEKEE (reference sequence). The CDR3: CASSLEWDRRIETQYF. The CDR3 nucleotides are TGTGCCAGCAGCTTGGAATGGGACAGGCGGATTGAGACCCAGTACTTC.

The chain's CDR3 is CASSTARGTNEKLFF. The CDR3 region has the DNA TGTGCCAGCAGCACCGCCAGGGGAACTAATGAAAAACTGTTTTTT. The chain uses TRBV5-8 and TRBJ1-4; D might be TRBD1 (6 bases). Per the germline V gene, CDR1 is SGHTS and CDR2 is YDEGEE. V was pared by 4 bases and J by 1 base, with 11 bases between. This CDR3 has 15 amino acids.

The rearrangement joins TRBV11-2 to TRBJ1-1, with D possibly being TRBD1 (6 bases). The CDR3 runs 14 residues. V lost 1 base and J lost 3, with 9 bases in between. Germline V lookup: CDR1 SGHAT, CDR2 FQNNGV. Here the CDR3 reads CASSLVGHYTEAFF. CDR3 in DNA: TGTGCCAGCAGCTTAGTGGGACATTACACTGAAGCTTTCTTT.